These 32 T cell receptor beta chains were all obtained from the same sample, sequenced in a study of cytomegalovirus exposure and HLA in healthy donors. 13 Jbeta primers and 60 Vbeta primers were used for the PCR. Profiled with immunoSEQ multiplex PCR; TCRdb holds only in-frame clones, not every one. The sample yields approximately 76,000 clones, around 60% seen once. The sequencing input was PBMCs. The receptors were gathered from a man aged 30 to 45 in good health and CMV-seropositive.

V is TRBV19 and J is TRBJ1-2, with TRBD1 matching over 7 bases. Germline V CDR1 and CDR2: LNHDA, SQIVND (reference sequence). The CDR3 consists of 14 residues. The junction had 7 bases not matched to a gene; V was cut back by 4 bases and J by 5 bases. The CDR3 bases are TGTGCCAGTAGTAGCAGGACAGGTGTTTATGGCTACACCTTC. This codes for CASSSRTGVYGYTF.

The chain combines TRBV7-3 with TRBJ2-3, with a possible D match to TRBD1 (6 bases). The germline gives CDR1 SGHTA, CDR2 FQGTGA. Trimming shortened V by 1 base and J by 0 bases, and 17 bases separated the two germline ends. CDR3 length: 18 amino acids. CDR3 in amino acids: CASSLIPGDELSTDTQYF. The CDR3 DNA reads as TGTGCCAGCAGCTTAATTCCAGGGGACGAGCTTAGCACAGATACGCAGTATTTT. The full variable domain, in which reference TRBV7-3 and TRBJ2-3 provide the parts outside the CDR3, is GAGVSQTPSNKVTEKGKYVELRCDPISGHTALYWYRQSLGQGPEFLIYFQGTGAADDSGLPNDRFFAVRPEGSVSTLKIQRTERGDSAVYLCASSLIPGDELSTDTQYFGPGTRLTVL.

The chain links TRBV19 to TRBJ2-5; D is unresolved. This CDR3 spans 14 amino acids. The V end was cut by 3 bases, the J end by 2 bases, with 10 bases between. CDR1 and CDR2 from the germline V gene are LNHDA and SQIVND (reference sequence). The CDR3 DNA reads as TGTGCCAGTAGTATTAGTAGTAGACAAGAGACCCAGTACTTC. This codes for CASSISSRQETQYF.

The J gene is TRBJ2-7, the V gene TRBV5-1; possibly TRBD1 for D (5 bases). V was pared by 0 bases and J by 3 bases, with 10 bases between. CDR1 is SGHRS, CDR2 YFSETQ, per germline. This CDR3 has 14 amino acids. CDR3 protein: CASSLATALYEQYF. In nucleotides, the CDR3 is TGCGCCAGCAGCTTGGCGACAGCACTCTACGAGCAGTACTTC.

The CDR3 reads CASSQDPGDQPQHF. In DNA form, the CDR3 reads TGCGCCAGCAGCCAAGACCCGGGGGATCAGCCCCAGCATTTT. V is TRBV4-1 and J is TRBJ1-5; a possible D gene is TRBD1 (5 bases). The CDR3 runs 14 residues. Germline CDR1 reads MGHRA; CDR2 reads YSYEKL. Trimming took 0 bases from V and 5 from J, leaving 8 bases between them.

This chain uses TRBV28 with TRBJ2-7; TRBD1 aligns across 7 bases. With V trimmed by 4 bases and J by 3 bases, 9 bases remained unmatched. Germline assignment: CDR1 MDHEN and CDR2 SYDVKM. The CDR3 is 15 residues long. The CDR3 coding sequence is TGTGCCAGCAGTTCATTATTAGACAGGGACTACGAGCAGTACTTC. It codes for CASSSLLDRDYEQYF.

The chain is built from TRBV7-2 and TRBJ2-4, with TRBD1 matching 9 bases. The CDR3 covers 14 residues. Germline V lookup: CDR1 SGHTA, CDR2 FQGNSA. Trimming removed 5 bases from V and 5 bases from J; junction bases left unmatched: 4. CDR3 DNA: TGTGCCAGCAGCCCGGACAGGGGCCAAAACATTCAGTACTTC. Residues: CASSPDRGQNIQYF.

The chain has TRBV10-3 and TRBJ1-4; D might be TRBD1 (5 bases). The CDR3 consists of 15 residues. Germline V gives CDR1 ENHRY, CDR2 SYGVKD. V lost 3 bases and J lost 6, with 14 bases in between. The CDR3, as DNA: TGTGCCATCAGTGATGGTAGGGGTACTTATGAAAAACTGTTTTTT. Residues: CAISDGRGTYEKLFF.

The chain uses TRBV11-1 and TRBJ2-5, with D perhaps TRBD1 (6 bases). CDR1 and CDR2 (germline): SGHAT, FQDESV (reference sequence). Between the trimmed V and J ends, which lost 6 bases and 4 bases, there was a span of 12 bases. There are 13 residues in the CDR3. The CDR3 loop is CASRPGVRETQYF. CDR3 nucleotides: TGTGCCAGCAGACCAGGGGTGCGAGAGACCCAGTACTTC.

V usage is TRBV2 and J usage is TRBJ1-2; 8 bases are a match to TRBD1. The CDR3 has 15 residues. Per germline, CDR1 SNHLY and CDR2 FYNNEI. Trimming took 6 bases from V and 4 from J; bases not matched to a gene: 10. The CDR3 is CASRNDDRGFYGYTF. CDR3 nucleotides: TGTGCCAGCAGAAATGACGACAGGGGTTTCTATGGCTACACCTTC.

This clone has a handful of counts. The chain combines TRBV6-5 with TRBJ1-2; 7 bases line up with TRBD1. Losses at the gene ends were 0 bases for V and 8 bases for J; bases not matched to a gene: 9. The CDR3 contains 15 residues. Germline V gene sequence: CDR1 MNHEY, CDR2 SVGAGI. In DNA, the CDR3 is TGTGCCAGCAGTTACTCGTCAGGGGGGTTCGAGGGCTACACCTTC. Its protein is CASSYSSGGFEGYTF.

The CDR3 region has the DNA TGTGCCAGCAGTCGTTTGACAGGGGGAGGGAAAGACATTCAGTACTTC. Its translation is CASSRLTGGGKDIQYF. The chain is built from TRBV2 and TRBJ2-4, with 9 bases matching TRBD1. The length of the CDR3 is 16 residues. Germline loops: CDR1 SNHLY, CDR2 FYNNEI. With V trimmed by 5 bases and J by 8 bases, 13 bases remained unmatched. The full variable domain, in which reference TRBV2 and TRBJ2-4 provide the parts outside the CDR3, is EPEVTQTPSHQVTQMGQEVILRCVPISNHLYFYWYRQILGQKVEFLVSFYNNEISEKSEIFDDQFSVERPDGSNFTLKIRSTKLEDSAMYFCASSRLTGGGKDIQYFGAGTRLSVL.

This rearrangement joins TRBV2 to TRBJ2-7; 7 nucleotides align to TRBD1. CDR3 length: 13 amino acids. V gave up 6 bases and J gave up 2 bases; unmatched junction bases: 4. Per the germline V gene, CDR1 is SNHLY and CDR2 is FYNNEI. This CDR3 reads CASSGTATYEQYF. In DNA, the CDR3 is TGTGCCAGCAGCGGGACAGCTACCTACGAGCAGTACTTC.

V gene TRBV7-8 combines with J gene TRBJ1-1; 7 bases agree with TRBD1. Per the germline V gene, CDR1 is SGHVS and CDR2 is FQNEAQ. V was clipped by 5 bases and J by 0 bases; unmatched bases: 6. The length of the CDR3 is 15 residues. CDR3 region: CASSPWDRLNTEAFF. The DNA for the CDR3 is TGTGCCAGCAGCCCATGGGACAGACTGAACACTGAAGCTTTCTTT.

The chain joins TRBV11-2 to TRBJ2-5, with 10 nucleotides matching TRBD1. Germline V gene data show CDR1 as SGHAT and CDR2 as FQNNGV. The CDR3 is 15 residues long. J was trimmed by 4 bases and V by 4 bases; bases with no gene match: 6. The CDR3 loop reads CASSSGQGPRETQYF. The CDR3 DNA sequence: TGTGCCAGCAGCTCGGGACAGGGGCCGCGAGAGACCCAGTACTTC.

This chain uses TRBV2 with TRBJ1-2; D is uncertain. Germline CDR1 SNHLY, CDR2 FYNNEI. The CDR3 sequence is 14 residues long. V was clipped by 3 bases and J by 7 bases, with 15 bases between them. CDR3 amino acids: CASSDASAVAGYTF. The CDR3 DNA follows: TGTGCCAGCAGTGACGCCAGTGCAGTGGCTGGCTACACCTTC.

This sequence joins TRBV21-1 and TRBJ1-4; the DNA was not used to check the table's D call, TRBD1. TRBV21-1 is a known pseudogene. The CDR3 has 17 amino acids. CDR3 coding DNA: TGTGCCAGCAGCAAAGTCCGTGGGACAGGGAGTGGCGAAAAACTGTTTTTT. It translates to CASSKVRGTGSGEKLFF.

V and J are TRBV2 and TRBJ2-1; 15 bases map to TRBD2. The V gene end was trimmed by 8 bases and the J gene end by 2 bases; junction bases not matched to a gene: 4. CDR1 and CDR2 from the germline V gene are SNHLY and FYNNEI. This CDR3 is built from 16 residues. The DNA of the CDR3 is TGTGCCAGCGTAAGGACTAGCGGGGGGGCCTACAATGAGCAGTTCTTC. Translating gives CASVRTSGGAYNEQFF. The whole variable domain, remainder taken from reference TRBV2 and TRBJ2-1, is EPEVTQTPSHQVTQMGQEVILRCVPISNHLYFYWYRQILGQKVEFLVSFYNNEISEKSEIFDDQFSVERPDGSNFTLKIRSTKLEDSAMYFCASVRTSGGAYNEQFFGPGTRLTVL.

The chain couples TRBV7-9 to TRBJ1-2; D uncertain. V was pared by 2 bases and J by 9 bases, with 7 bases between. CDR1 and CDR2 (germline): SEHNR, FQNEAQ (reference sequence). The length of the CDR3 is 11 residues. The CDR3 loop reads CASSLRESYTF. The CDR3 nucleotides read TGTGCCAGCAGCTTACGAGAAAGCTACACCTTC.

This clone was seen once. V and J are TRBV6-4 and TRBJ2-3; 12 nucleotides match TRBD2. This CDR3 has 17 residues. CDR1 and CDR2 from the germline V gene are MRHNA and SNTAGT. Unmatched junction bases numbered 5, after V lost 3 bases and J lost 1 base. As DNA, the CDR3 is TGTGCCAGCAGTGAATCTAGCGGGGGGGATGGCACAGATACGCAGTATTTT. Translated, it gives CASSESSGGDGTDTQYF.

The CDR3 here is CASSLVGASSSEKLFF. The CDR3 DNA sequence: TGTGCCAGCAGCTTGGTGGGGGCAAGCTCGAGTGAAAAACTGTTTTTT. The chain combines TRBV5-5 with TRBJ1-4; D is possibly TRBD1 (6 bases). Trimming removed 0 bases from V and 7 bases from J, with 16 bases in between. From germline, CDR1 is SGHKS and CDR2 YYEKEE (reference sequence). This CDR3 comprises 16 residues.

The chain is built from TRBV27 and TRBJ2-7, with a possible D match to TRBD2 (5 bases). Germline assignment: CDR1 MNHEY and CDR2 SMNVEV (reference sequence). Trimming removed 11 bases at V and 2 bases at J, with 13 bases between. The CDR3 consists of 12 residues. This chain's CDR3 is CAGSRGPYEQYF. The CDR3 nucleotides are TGTGCCGGCTCCCGGGGTCCCTACGAGCAGTACTTC.

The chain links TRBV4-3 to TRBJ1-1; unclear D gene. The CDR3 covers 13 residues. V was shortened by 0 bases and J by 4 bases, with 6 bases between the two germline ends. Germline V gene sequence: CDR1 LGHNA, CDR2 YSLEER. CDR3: CASSQDGITEAFF. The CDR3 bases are TGCGCCAGCAGCCAAGACGGGATCACTGAAGCTTTCTTT.

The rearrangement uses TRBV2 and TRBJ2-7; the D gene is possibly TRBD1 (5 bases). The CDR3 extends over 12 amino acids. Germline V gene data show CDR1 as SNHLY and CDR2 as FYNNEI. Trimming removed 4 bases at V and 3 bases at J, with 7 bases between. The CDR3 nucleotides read TGTGCCAGCAGTGGAGACAGCTACGAGCAGTACTTC. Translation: CASSGDSYEQYF.

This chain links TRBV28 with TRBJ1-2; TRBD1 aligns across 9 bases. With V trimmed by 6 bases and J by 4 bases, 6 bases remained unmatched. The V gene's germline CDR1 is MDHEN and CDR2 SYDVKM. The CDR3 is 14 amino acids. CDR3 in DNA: TGTGCCAGCAGGGGGGGGACAGGGCTCTATGGCTACACCTTC. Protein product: CASRGGTGLYGYTF.

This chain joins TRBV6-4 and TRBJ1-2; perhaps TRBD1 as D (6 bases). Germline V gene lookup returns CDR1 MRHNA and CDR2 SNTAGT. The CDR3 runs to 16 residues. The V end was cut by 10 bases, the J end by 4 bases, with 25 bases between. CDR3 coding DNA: TGTGCCAAAAGGGATTTTTGGGTCGAGGGGGTCTATGGCTACACCTTC. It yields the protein CAKRDFWVEGVYGYTF.

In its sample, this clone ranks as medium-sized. The CDR3 loop is CASSEFRDRDHEQYF. CDR3 sequence (DNA): TGTGCCAGCAGCGAATTCCGGGACAGGGACCACGAGCAGTACTTC. The rearrangement joins TRBV7-3 to TRBJ2-7; the match to TRBD1 covers 9 bases. V shed 5 bases, J shed 5 bases, and the junction held 10 bases outside the gene matches. The CDR3 sequence is 15 residues long. The germline V gene has CDR1 SGHTA and CDR2 FQGTGA. Supplemented by reference TRBV7-3 and TRBJ2-7, the full variable domain reads GAGVSQTPSNKVTEKGKYVELRCDPISGHTALYWYRQSLGQGPEFLIYFQGTGAADDSGLPNDRFFAVRPEGSVSTLKIQRTERGDSAVYLCASSEFRDRDHEQYFGPGTRLTVT.

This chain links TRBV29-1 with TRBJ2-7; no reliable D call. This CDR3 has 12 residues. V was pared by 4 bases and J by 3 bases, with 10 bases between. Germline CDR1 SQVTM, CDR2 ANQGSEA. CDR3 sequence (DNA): TGCAGCGTTGTCCCGACAAGCTACGAGCAGTACTTC. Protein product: CSVVPTSYEQYF.

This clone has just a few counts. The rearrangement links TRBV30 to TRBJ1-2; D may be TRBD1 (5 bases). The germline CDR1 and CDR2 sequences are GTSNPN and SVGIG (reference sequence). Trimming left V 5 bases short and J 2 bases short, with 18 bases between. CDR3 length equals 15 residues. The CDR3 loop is CAWGGGPQENYGYTF. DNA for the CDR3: TGTGCCTGGGGGGGAGGGCCCCAGGAAAACTATGGCTACACCTTC.

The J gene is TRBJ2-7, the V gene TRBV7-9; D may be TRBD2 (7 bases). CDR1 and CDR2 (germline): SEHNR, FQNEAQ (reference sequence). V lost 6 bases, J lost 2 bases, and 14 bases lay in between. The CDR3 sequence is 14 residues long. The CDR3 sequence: CASSFDGGPYEQYF. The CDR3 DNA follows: TGTGCCAGCAGTTTTGACGGGGGGCCCTACGAGCAGTACTTC. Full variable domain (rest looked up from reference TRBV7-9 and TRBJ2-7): DTGVSQNPRHKITKRGQNVTFRCDPISEHNRLYWYRQTLGQGPEFLTYFQNEAQLEKSRLLSDRFSAERPKGSFSTLEIQRTEQGDSAMYLCASSFDGGPYEQYFGPGTRLTVT.

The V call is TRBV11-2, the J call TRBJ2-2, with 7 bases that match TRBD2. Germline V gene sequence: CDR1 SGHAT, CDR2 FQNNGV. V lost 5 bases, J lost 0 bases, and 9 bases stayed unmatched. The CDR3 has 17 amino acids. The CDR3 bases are TGTGCCAGCAGCCCCTGGTGGGAGGGCCCGAACACCGGGGAGCTGTTTTTT. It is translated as CASSPWWEGPNTGELFF.

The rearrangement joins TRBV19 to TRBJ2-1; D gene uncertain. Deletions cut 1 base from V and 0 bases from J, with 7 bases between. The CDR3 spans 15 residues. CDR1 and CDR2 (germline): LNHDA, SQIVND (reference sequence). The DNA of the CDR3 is TGTGCCAGTAGTATAGGGGCCGGCTCCTACAATGAGCAGTTCTTC. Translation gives CASSIGAGSYNEQFF.